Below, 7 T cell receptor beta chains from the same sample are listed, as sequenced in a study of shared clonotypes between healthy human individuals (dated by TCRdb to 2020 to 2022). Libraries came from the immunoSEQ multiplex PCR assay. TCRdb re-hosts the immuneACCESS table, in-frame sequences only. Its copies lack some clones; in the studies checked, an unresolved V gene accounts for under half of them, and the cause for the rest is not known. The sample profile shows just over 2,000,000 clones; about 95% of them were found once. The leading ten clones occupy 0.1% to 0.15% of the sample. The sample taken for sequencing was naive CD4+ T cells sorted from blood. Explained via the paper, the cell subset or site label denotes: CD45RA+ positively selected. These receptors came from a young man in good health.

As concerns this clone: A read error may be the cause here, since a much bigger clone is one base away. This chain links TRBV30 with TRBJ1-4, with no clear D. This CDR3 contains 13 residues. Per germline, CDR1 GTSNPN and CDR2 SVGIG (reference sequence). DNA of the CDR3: TGTGCCTCCCAAACCAGCGGAAACGAAAAACCGTTTTTT. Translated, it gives CASQTSGNEKPFF.

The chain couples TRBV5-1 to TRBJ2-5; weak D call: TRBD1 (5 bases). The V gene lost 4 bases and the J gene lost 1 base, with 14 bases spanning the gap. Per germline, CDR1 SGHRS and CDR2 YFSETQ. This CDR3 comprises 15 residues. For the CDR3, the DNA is TGCGCCAGCAGCGCTGGACAATATATCCAAGAGACCCAGTACTTC. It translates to CASSAGQYIQETQYF.

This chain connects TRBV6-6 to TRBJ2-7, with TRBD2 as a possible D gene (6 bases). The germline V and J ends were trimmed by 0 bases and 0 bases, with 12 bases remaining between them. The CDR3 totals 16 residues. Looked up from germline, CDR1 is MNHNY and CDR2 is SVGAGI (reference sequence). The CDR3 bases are TGTGCCAGCAGTTACTCGAGCGGGTTGAGCTCCTACGAGCAGTACTTC. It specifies CASSYSSGLSSYEQYF.

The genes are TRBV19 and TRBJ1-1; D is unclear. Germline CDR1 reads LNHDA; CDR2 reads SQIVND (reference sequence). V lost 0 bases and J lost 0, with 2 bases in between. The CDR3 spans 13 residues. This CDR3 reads CASSIDLNTEAFF. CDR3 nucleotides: TGTGCCAGTAGTATAGATCTGAACACTGAAGCTTTCTTT.

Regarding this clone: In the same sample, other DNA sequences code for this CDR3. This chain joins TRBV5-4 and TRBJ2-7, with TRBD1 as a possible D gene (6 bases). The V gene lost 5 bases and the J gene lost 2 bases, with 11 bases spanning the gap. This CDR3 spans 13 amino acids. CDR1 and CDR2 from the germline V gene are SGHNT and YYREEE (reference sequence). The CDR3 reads CASSSGQTYEQYF. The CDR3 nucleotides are TGTGCCAGCAGTTCGGGACAAACCTACGAGCAGTACTTC.

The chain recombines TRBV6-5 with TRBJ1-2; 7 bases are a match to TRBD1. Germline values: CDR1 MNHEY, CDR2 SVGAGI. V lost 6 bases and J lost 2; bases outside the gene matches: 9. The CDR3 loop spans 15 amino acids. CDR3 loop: CASSSRQGGNYGYTF. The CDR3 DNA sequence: TGTGCCAGCAGCTCCAGACAGGGCGGGAACTATGGCTACACCTTC.

Here the CDR3 reads CSPMGQYF. CDR3 sequence (DNA): TGCAGTCCAATGGGGCAGTATTTT. The chain couples TRBV20-1 to TRBJ2-3, with D hard to call. Germline CDR1 DFQATT, CDR2 SNEGSKA (reference sequence). The CDR3 runs 8 residues. Deletions cut 8 bases from V and 11 bases from J, with 8 bases between.